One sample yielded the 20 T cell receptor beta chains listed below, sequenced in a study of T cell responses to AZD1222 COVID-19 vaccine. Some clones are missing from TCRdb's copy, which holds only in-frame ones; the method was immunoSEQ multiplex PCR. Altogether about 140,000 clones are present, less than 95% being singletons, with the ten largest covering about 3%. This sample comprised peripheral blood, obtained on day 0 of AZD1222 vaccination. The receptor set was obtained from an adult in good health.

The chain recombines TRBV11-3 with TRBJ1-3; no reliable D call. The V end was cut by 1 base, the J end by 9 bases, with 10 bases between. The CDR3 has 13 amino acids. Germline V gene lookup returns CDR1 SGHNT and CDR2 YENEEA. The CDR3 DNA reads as TGTGCCAGCAGCTTAGCCATCCAGCGCACCATATATTTT. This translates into CASSLAIQRTIYF.

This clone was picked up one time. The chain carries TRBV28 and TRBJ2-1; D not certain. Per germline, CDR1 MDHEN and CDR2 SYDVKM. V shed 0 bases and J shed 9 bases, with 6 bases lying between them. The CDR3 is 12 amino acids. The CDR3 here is CASSLWGSEQFF. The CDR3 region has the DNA TGTGCCAGCAGTTTATGGGGAAGTGAGCAGTTCTTC.

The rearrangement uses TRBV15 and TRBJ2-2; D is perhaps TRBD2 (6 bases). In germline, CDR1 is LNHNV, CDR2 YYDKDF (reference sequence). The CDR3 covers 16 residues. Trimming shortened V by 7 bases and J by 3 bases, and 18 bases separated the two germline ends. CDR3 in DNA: TGTGCCACCATTTCTCTGGGCAGGGAGGACACCGGGGAGCTGTTTTTT. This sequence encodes CATISLGREDTGELFF.

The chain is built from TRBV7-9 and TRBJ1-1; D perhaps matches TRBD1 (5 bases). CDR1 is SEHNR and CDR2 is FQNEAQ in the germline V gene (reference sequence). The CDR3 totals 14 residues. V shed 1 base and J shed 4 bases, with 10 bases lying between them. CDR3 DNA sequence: TGTGCCAGCAGCTTAGTCAGGGAGTCCACTGAAGCTTTCTTT. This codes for CASSLVRESTEAFF. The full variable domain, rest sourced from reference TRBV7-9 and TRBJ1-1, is DTGVSQNPRHKITKRGQNVTFRCDPISEHNRLYWYRQTLGQGPEFLTYFQNEAQLEKSRLLSDRFSAERPKGSFSTLEIQRTEQGDSAMYLCASSLVRESTEAFFGQGTRLTVV.

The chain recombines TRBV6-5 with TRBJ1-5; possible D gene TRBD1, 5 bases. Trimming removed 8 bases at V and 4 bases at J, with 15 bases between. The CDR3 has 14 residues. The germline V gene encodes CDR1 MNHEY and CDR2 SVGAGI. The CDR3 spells CASGSPGLNQPQHF. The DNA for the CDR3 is TGTGCCAGCGGGAGCCCAGGGTTGAATCAGCCCCAGCATTTT.

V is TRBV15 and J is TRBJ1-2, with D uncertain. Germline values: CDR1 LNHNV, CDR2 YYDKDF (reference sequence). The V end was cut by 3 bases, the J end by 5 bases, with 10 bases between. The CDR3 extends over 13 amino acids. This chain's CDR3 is CATSRGTRYGYTF. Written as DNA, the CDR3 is TGTGCCACCAGCAGGGGAACGAGGTATGGCTACACCTTC.

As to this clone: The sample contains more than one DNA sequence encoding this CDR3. The CDR3 protein is CASSLGRSNQPQHF. The CDR3 coding sequence is TGTGCCAGCAGCTTGGGTAGGTCCAATCAGCCCCAGCATTTT. The rearrangement links TRBV5-6 to TRBJ1-5; D remains unclear. Germline V gives CDR1 SGHDT, CDR2 YYEEEE. Trimming pared 0 bases from V and 3 bases from J, leaving 7 bases between. This CDR3 has 14 amino acids.

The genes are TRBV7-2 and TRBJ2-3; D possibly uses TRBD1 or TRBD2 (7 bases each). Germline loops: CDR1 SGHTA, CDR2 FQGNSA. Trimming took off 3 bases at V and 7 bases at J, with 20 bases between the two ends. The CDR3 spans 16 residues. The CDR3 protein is CASSFMGGAGGNTQYF. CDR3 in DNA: TGTGCCAGCAGCTTTATGGGGGGGGCAGGGGGAAATACGCAGTATTTT.

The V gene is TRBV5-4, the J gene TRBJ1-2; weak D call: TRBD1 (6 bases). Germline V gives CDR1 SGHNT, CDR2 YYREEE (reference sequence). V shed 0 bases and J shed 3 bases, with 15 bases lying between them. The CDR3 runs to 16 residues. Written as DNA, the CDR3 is TGTGCCAGCAGCTTGGGAGAGGGGGGCCGCGACTATGGCTACACCTTC. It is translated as CASSLGEGGRDYGYTF.

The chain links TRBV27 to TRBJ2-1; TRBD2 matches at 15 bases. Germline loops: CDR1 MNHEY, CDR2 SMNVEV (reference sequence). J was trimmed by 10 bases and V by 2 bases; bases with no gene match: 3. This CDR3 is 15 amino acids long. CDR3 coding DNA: TGTGCCAGCAGTTTAGGGACTAGCGGGGGGCCGGAGCAGTTCTTC. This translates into CASSLGTSGGPEQFF.

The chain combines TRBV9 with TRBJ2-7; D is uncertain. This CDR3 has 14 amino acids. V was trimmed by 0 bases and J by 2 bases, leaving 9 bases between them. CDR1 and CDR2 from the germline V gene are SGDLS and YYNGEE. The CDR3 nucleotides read TGTGCCAGCAGCGTAGGGACGGCGACCTACGAGCAGTACTTC. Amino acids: CASSVGTATYEQYF.

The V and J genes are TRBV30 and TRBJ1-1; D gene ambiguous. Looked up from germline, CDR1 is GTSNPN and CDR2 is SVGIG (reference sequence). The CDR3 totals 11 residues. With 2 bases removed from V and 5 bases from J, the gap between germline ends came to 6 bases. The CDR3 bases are TGTGCCTGGAGTTGGTATACTGAAGCTTTCTTT. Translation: CAWSWYTEAFF.

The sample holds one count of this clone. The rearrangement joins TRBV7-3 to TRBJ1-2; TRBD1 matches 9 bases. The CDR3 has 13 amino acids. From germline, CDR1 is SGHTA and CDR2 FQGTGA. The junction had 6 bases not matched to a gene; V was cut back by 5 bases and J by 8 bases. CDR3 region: CASSLDRGVGYTF. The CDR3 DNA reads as TGTGCCAGCAGCCTGGACAGGGGTGTCGGCTACACCTTC.

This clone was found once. The CDR3 loop is CASNPSGYNEQFF. The CDR3 DNA reads as TGTGCCAGCAATCCTAGCGGCTACAATGAGCAGTTCTTC. The rearrangement uses TRBV6-6 and TRBJ2-1, with 7 bases matching TRBD2. Germline CDR1 is MNHNY and CDR2 is SVGAGI (reference sequence). The V and J ends lost 7 bases and 3 bases, in that order; junction bases with no gene match: 3. The length of the CDR3 is 13 residues.

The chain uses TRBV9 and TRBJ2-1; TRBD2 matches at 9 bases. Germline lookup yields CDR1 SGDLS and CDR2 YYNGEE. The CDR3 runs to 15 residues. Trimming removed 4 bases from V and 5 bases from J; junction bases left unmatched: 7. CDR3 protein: CASSPLLAGNNEQFF. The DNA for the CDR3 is TGTGCCAGCAGCCCACTACTAGCGGGCAACAATGAGCAGTTCTTC.

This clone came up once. DNA for the CDR3: TGTGCCAGCAGTTTGGGCAGTTACGAGCAGTACTTC. Translation: CASSLGSYEQYF. The chain combines TRBV12-3 or TRBV12-4 with TRBJ2-7; D not certain. The V gene lost 3 bases and the J gene lost 4 bases, with 7 bases spanning the gap. The CDR3 is 12 amino acids.

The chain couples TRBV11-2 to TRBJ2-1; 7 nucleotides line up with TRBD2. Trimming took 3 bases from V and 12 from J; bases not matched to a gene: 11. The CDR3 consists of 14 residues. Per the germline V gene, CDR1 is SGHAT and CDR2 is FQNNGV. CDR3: CASSLGGWDPVQFF. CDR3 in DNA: TGTGCCAGCAGCTTGGGGGGGTGGGATCCCGTGCAGTTCTTC.

The CDR3 sequence is CASSAYPSQGTNTEAFF. The DNA of the CDR3 is TGTGCCAGTAGCGCCTACCCCTCACAGGGTACGAACACTGAAGCTTTCTTT. V is TRBV19 and J is TRBJ1-1; D might be TRBD1 (6 bases). Looked up from germline, CDR1 is LNHDA and CDR2 is SQIVND (reference sequence). CDR3 length equals 17 residues. V was trimmed by 6 bases and J by 1 base, leaving 21 bases between them.

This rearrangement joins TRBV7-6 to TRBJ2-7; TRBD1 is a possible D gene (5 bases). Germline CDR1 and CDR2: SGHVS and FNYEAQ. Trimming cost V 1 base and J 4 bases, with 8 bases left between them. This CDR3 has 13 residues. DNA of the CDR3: TGTGCCAGCAGCTTAGGGACACGATACGAGCAGTACTTC. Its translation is CASSLGTRYEQYF.

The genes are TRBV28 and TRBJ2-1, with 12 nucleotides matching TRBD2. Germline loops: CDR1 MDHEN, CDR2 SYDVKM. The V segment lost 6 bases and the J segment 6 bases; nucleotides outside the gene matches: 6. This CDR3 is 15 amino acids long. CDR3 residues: CASSKLAGGINEQFF. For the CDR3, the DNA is TGTGCCAGCAGCAAGCTAGCGGGAGGGATCAATGAGCAGTTCTTC.